This T cell receptor (beta chain) was profiled in a study of early T cells in non-severe SARS-CoV-2 infection. About the research overall: Unpaired chains resulted from sequencing bulk RNA of unsorted whole blood.

Individual cDNA molecules received unique molecular identifiers during library preparation. TCRdb fed the 5' RACE reads into MiXCR, producing one record per CDR3 protein. The sample includes about 75,000 distinct CDR3 sequences, approximately 10% of them seen just once. Germline CDR1 and CDR2: SGHTA and FQGNSA. V was cut by 5 bases and J by 5 bases, with 18 bases left in between. The CDR3 is made up of 16 amino acids. This TCR derives from an adult who was a healthcare worker with PCR-confirmed SARS-CoV-2 infection or an uninfected control (not recorded which). The rearrangement joins TRBV7-2 to TRBJ2-2; D might be TRBD1 or TRBD2, each matching 5 bases. Sequenced here: whole blood, sampled at baseline. The CDR3 region is CASSLGPAQWTGELFF. The CDR3 DNA reads TGTGCCAGCAGCCTGGGACCTGCCCAATGGACCGGGGAGCTGTTTTTT. The entire variable domain, with the rest obtained from reference TRBV7-2 and TRBJ2-2, is as follows: GAGVSQSPSNKVTEKGKDVELRCDPISGHTALYWYRQSLGQGLEFLIYFQGNSAPDKSGLPSDRFSAERTGGSVSTLTIQRTQQEDSAVYLCASSLGPAQWTGELFFGEGSRLTVL.